The clone carrying this T cell receptor beta chain was seen just once. Its cognate antigen is unknown. The CDR3 spans 15 residues. The junction had 4 bases not matched to a gene; V was cut back by 2 bases and J by 1 base. From germline, CDR1 is SGHTA and CDR2 FQGNSA. Blood collection times were about day -28 and days 30, 100, 180 posttransplant. This sample is drawn from a study of T cell clonotyping in hematopoietic cell transplantation. Assay: immunoSEQ multiplex PCR; the TCRdb copy retains only in-frame clones and omits some. The sample lists 13,000 or so clones, over 85% seen once, with almost 8% in the top ten. Study findings and constraints: No sorting was done, leaving CD4 and CD8 contributions mixed. Higher Inverse Simpson Index values in graft donor and pretransplant recipient predicted broader posttransplant TCR diversity. Recipient TCR diversity dropped after transplant; expanded clonotypes rose from day 30 to 180.

This TCR was recovered from a female patient aged 50-59 years who had an allogeneic stem cell transplant from an unrelated donor, so the T cells may come from the graft donor. Some clones in this sample may be carry-over from other donors' samples. The chain carries TRBV7-2 and TRBJ1-1; TRBD1 matches at 7 bases. The source material was PBMCs, sampled 100 days after allogeneic stem cell transplant. In DNA form, the CDR3 reads TGTGCCAGCAGCTTACCGAGGACAGGGAACACTGAAGCTTTCTTT. This gives the protein CASSLPRTGNTEAFF.